This TCR beta chain appears in the sequencing data of a study of control samples from healthy donors and cancer patients. The V and J ends lost 7 bases and 4 bases respectively, with 7 bases between them. Germline V gene data show CDR1 as KGHDR and CDR2 as SFDVKD. The CDR3 sequence is 12 residues long. Data came from immunoSEQ multiplex PCR; TCRdb stores just in-frame clones and leaves some out. Among under 200,000 clones, around 96% were seen once, and the ten largest hold 8.5%. This TCR was sampled from a woman aged 35 to 49 in good health. The chain employs TRBV24-1 and TRBJ1-5, with D uncertain. Sequenced material: blood. DNA for the CDR3: TGTGCCACCAGCGGGCCGAATCAGCCCCAGCATTTT. It is translated as CATSGPNQPQHF.